This T cell receptor (beta chain) was sequenced for a study of shared clonotypes between healthy human individuals. Trimming cost V 6 bases and J 6 bases; bases outside gene matches: 13. The CDR3 sequence is 16 residues long. Germline V gene sequence: CDR1 SGHRS, CDR2 YFSETQ. TCRdb's table, derived via immunoSEQ multiplex PCR, lists solely in-frame clones and lacks some. The profile shows about 2.4 million clones, approximately 94% of them singletons. This chain links TRBV5-1 with TRBJ2-1; 9 bases are shared with TRBD2. Specimen: naive CD4+ T cells from PBMCs. Subset indicated: CD45RA+ positively selected. The TCR was taken from a man younger than 30 in good health. Some clones in this sample may be carry-over from other donors' samples. CDR3: CASKGPGTSKANEQFF. As DNA, the CDR3 is TGCGCCAGCAAAGGACCCGGGACTAGCAAGGCCAATGAGCAGTTCTTC.